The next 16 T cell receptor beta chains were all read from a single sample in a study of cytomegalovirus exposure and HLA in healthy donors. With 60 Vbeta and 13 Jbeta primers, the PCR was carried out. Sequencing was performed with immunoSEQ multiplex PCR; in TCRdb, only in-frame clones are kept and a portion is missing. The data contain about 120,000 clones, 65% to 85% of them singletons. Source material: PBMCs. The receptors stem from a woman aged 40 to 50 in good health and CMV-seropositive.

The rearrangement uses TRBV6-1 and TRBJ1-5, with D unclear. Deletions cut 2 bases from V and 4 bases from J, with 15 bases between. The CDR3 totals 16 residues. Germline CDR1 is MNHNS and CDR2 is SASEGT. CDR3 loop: CASSEFGGSTNQPQHF. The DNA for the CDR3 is TGTGCCAGCAGTGAATTCGGAGGTAGCACAAATCAGCCCCAGCATTTT.

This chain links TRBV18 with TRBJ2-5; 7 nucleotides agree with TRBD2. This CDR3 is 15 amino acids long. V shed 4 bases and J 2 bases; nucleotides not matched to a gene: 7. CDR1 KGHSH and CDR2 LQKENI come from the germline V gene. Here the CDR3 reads CASSLRLATQETQYF. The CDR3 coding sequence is TGTGCCAGCTCACTGAGACTAGCTACTCAAGAGACCCAGTACTTC.

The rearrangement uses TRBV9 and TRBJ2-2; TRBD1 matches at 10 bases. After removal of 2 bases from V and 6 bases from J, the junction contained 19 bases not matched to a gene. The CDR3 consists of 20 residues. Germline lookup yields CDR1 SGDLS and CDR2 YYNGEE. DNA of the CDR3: TGTGCCAGCAGCGTCCGCCTCGGGACAGGGGAGGCGAGAGTGTCCGGGGAGCTGTTTTTT. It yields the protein CASSVRLGTGEARVSGELFF. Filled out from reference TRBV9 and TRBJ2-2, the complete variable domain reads DSGVTQTPKHLITATGQRVTLRCSPRSGDLSVYWYQQSLDQGLQFLIQYYNGEERAKGNILERFSAQQFPDLHSELNLSSLELGDSALYFCASSVRLGTGEARVSGELFFGEGSRLTVL.

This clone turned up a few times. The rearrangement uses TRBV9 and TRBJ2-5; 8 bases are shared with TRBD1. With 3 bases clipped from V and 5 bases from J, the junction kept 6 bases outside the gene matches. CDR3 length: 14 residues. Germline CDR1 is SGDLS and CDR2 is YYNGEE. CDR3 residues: CASSGTGLGETQYF. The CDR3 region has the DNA TGTGCCAGCAGCGGGACAGGGTTGGGGGAGACCCAGTACTTC. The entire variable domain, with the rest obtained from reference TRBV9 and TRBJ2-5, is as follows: DSGVTQTPKHLITATGQRVTLRCSPRSGDLSVYWYQQSLDQGLQFLIQYYNGEERAKGNILERFSAQQFPDLHSELNLSSLELGDSALYFCASSGTGLGETQYFGPGTRLLVL.

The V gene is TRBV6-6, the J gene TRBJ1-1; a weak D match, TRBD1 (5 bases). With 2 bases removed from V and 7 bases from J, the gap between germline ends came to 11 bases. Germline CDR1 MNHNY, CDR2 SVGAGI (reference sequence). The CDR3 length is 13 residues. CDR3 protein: CASSYVGGVEAFF. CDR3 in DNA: TGTGCCAGCAGTTACGTTGGAGGGGTTGAAGCTTTCTTT.

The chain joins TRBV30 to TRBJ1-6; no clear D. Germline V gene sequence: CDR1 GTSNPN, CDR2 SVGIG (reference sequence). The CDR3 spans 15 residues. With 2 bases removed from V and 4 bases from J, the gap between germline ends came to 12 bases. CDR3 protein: CAWSTGVPYNSPLHF. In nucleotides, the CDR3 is TGTGCCTGGAGTACCGGGGTTCCTTATAATTCACCCCTCCACTTT.

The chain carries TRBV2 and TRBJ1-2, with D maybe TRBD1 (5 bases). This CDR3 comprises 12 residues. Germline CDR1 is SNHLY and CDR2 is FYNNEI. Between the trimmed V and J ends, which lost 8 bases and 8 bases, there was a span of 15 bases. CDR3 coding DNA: TGTGCCAGCGTTAGGGGAACTGGAGGCTACACCTTC. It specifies CASVRGTGGYTF.

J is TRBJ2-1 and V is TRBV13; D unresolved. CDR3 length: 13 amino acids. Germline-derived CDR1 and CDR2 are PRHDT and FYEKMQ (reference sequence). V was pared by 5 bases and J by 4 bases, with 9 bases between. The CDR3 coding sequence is TGTGCCAGCAGCATGGGCCCTTACAATGAGCAGTTCTTC. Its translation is CASSMGPYNEQFF.

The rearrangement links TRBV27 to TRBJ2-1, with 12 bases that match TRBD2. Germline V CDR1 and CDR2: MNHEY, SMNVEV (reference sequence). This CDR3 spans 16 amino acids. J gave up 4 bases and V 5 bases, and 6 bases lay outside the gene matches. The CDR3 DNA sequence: TGTGCCAGCAGTGGGGGGACTAGCGGGCCTTACAATGAGCAGTTCTTC. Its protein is CASSGGTSGPYNEQFF.

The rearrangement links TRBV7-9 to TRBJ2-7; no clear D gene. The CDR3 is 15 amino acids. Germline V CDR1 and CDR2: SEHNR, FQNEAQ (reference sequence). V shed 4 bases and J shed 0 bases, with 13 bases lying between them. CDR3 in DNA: TGTGCCAGCAGCTCCATTGACACGAGCTCCTACGAGCAGTACTTC. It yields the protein CASSSIDTSSYEQYF. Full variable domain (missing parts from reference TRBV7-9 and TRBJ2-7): DTGVSQNPRHKITKRGQNVTFRCDPISEHNRLYWYRQTLGQGPEFLTYFQNEAQLEKSRLLSDRFSAERPKGSFSTLEIQRTEQGDSAMYLCASSSIDTSSYEQYFGPGTRLTVT.

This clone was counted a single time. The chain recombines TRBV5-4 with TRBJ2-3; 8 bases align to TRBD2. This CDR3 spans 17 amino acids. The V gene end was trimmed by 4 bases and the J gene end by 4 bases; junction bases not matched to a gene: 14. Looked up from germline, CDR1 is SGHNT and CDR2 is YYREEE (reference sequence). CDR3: CASSPGGKREYADTQYF. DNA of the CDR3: TGTGCCAGCAGCCCGGGGGGGAAGCGGGAGTACGCAGATACGCAGTATTTT.

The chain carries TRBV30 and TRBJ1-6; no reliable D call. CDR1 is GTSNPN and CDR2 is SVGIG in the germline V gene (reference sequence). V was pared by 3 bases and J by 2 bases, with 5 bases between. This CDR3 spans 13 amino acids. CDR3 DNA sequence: TGTGCCTGGAGCGAGACCTATAATTCACCCCTCCACTTT. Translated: CAWSETYNSPLHF.

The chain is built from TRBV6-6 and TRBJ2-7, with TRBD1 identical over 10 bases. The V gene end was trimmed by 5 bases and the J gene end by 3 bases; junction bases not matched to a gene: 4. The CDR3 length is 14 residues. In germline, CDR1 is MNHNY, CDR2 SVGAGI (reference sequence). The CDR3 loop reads CASSTGQGRYEQYF. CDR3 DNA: TGTGCCAGCAGTACGGGACAGGGGCGCTACGAGCAGTACTTC.

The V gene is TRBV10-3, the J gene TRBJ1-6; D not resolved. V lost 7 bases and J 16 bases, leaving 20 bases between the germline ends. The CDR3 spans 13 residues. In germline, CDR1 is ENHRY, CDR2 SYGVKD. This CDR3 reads CAITPSGGSGLHF. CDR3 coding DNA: TGTGCCATCACCCCCTCGGGCGGCTCGGGACTCCACTTT.

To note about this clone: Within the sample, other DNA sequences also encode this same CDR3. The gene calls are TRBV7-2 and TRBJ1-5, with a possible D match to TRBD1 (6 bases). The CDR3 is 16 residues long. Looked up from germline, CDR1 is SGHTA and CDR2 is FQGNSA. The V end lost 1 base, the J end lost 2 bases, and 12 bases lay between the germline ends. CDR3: CASSLGGGGGNQPQHF. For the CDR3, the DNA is TGTGCCAGCAGCTTAGGTGGGGGGGGCGGCAATCAGCCCCAGCATTTT.

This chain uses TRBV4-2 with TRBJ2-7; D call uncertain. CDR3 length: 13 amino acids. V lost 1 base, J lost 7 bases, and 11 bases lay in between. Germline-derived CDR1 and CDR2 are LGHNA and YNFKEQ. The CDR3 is CASSQANPGEQYF. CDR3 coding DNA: TGTGCCAGCAGCCAAGCGAATCCCGGGGAGCAGTACTTC.